Below, 21 T cell receptor beta chains from the same sample are listed, as sequenced in a study of siplizumab effects on memory and regulatory T cells. Method: immunoSEQ multiplex PCR; TCRdb's copy keeps in-frame clones and lacks some. The table lists 85,000 to 120,000 clones, around 90% of them singletons. The sample comprised CD4+ T cells sorted from blood. The receptors derive from a human donor in good health.

V is TRBV10-3 and J is TRBJ2-7; TRBD1 matches at 7 bases. The CDR3 loop spans 12 amino acids. The ends lost 10 bases at V and 1 base at J; junction bases unmatched: 4. CDR1 is ENHRY and CDR2 is SYGVKD in the germline V gene. DNA for the CDR3: TGTGCCACCAGACAGGGTTCCTACGAGCAGTACTTC. This sequence encodes CATRQGSYEQYF.

In regard to this clone: Additional DNA sequences in this sample encode the identical CDR3. The CDR3 is CASSLRGGQETQYF. The CDR3 bases are TGTGCCAGCAGCTTGCGGGGGGGACAAGAGACCCAGTACTTC. The V and J genes are TRBV5-4 and TRBJ2-5, with 8 bases that match TRBD2. Trimming took 1 base from V and 2 from J; bases not matched to a gene: 1. Germline assignment: CDR1 SGHNT and CDR2 YYREEE (reference sequence). There are 14 residues in the CDR3.

In its sample, this clone was seen a few times. The chain carries TRBV2 and TRBJ1-2; tentatively, D is TRBD1 (6 bases). The ends were cut back, 2 bases at V and 7 bases at J, with 11 bases in the middle. The CDR3 consists of 13 residues. Germline-derived CDR1 and CDR2 are SNHLY and FYNNEI. The CDR3 protein is CASSESPGVGYTF. CDR3 DNA: TGTGCCAGCAGTGAATCACCAGGGGTTGGCTACACCTTC.

The sample holds one count of this clone. The gene calls are TRBV29-1 and TRBJ2-4; D is possibly TRBD1 or TRBD2 (5 bases each). Per germline, CDR1 SQVTM and CDR2 ANQGSEA. CDR3 length: 16 residues. V was pared by 6 bases and J by 1 base, with 19 bases between. CDR3 in amino acids: CSVETVRDLAKNIQYF. In nucleotides, the CDR3 is TGCAGCGTAGAGACCGTCCGGGACCTGGCCAAAAACATTCAGTACTTC.

The V call is TRBV6-5, the J call TRBJ2-3, with no clear D. V was shortened by 4 bases and J by 2 bases, with 7 bases between the two germline ends. Germline V lookup: CDR1 MNHEY, CDR2 SVGAGI. This CDR3 has 13 amino acids. For the CDR3, the DNA is TGTGCCAGCAGTTTTACGGACACAGATACGCAGTATTTT. Its translation: CASSFTDTDTQYF.

The chain combines TRBV4-1 with TRBJ1-1, with D possibly being TRBD1 (5 bases). In germline, CDR1 is MGHRA, CDR2 YSYEKL. The CDR3 totals 13 residues. Trimming left V 4 bases short and J 2 bases short, with 8 bases between. The CDR3 region has the DNA TGCGCCAGCAGCCGGGGGGGAAACACTGAAGCTTTCTTT. Translation: CASSRGGNTEAFF.

The V gene is TRBV28, the J gene TRBJ2-3; D unresolved. Germline CDR1 reads MDHEN; CDR2 reads SYDVKM. V lost 5 bases and J 1 base, leaving 10 bases between the germline ends. The CDR3 spans 14 residues. CDR3 sequence: CASSISDRTDTQYF. In DNA form, the CDR3 reads TGTGCCAGCAGTATATCGGACCGCACAGATACGCAGTATTTT.

The genes are TRBV19 and TRBJ2-7; possibly TRBD1 for D (8 bases). V gave up 4 bases and J gave up 6 bases, with 19 bases separating them. Germline V gene lookup returns CDR1 LNHDA and CDR2 SQIVND (reference sequence). The CDR3 consists of 15 residues. The CDR3 spells CASSSQTGEGSEQYF. The CDR3 DNA is TGTGCCAGTAGTAGCCAGACAGGGGAGGGTTCCGAGCAGTACTTC.

The chain employs TRBV18 and TRBJ1-4; D is ambiguous. The CDR3 consists of 14 residues. V gave up 2 bases and J gave up 4 bases, with 8 bases separating them. Germline V gives CDR1 KGHSH, CDR2 LQKENI. The DNA of the CDR3 is TGTGCCAGCTCACCAAGGGCGGATAATGAAAAACTGTTTTTT. Translating gives CASSPRADNEKLFF.

The V and J genes are TRBV13 and TRBJ2-3, with 11 positions matching TRBD2. V dropped 5 bases and J dropped 6; count of bases not matched to a gene: 10. The germline V gene encodes CDR1 PRHDT and CDR2 FYEKMQ (reference sequence). The CDR3 spans 16 residues. CDR3 in amino acids: CASSLNSGRVGDTQYF. CDR3 DNA: TGTGCCAGCAGCCTCAATAGCGGGAGGGTTGGGGATACGCAGTATTTT.

V and J are TRBV5-4 and TRBJ2-1; unclear D gene. The CDR3 is 15 residues long. The V end was cut by 4 bases, the J end by 3 bases, with 14 bases between. Germline V lookup: CDR1 SGHNT, CDR2 YYREEE (reference sequence). CDR3 DNA sequence: TGTGCCAGCAGCGGCCCTTCAGGCGGCTACAATGAGCAGTTCTTC. Translated, it gives CASSGPSGGYNEQFF.

The chain has TRBV19 and TRBJ1-2, with 10 bases lining up with TRBD1. The germline gives CDR1 LNHDA, CDR2 SQIVND (reference sequence). V lost 3 bases to trimming and J lost 10 bases; unmatched junction nucleotides: 8. This CDR3 has 14 amino acids. CDR3 in DNA: TGTGCCAGTAGTATTGGGGGACAGGGGCGAATCTACACCTTC. This gives the protein CASSIGGQGRIYTF.

The V gene is TRBV6-5, the J gene TRBJ2-7, with D unclear. The CDR3 runs to 14 residues. V was trimmed by 4 bases and J by 6 bases, leaving 16 bases between them. From germline, CDR1 is MNHEY and CDR2 SVGAGI. The CDR3 sequence is CASSLDYLAAEQYF. The CDR3 DNA reads TGTGCCAGCAGTTTAGATTACCTTGCCGCCGAGCAGTACTTC.

The chain is built from TRBV19 and TRBJ2-7, with no clear D. Trimming removed 4 bases at V and 2 bases at J, with 15 bases between. CDR3 length equals 15 residues. The germline gives CDR1 LNHDA, CDR2 SQIVND (reference sequence). The CDR3 DNA is TGTGCCAGTAGTAGGGCTGGACCGATGGCCTACGAGCAGTACTTC. Its protein product is CASSRAGPMAYEQYF.

V and J are TRBV7-3 and TRBJ2-3; possibly TRBD2 for D (5 bases). The CDR3 totals 15 residues. Looked up from germline, CDR1 is SGHTA and CDR2 is FQGTGA. V dropped 7 bases and J dropped 2 bases, with 16 bases sitting between them. In DNA form, the CDR3 reads TGTGCCAGCACACACGGAACTAGAACCACAGATACGCAGTATTTT. Its protein is CASTHGTRTTDTQYF.

V usage is TRBV15 and J usage is TRBJ2-7, with D possibly TRBD2 on 6 matching bases. The CDR3 has 15 residues. V was clipped by 5 bases and J by 2 bases, with 16 bases between them. Germline V gives CDR1 LNHNV, CDR2 YYDKDF (reference sequence). CDR3 bases: TGTGCCACCAGCCAAGGCCGGACTACTGCCTACGAGCAGTACTTC. Translated, it gives CATSQGRTTAYEQYF. Supplemented by reference TRBV15 and TRBJ2-7, the full variable domain reads DAMVIQNPRYQVTQFGKPVTLSCSQTLNHNVMYWYQQKSSQAPKLLFHYYDKDFNNEADTPDNFQSRRPNTSFCFLDIRSPGLGDTAMYLCATSQGRTTAYEQYFGPGTRLTVT.

The rearrangement uses TRBV7-3 and TRBJ2-3; TRBD2 agrees at 10 bases. The J segment lost 0 bases and the V segment lost 5 bases, leaving 14 bases of the junction unmatched. Germline CDR1 SGHTA, CDR2 FQGTGA. CDR3 length: 19 amino acids. The CDR3 loop reads CASSPRPSGRPTSTDTQYF. In nucleotides, the CDR3 is TGTGCCAGCAGCCCGCGCCCTAGCGGGAGACCTACTAGCACAGATACGCAGTATTTT.

This chain connects TRBV10-2 to TRBJ1-1; 9 positions agree with TRBD1. The CDR3 consists of 13 residues. CDR1 and CDR2 from the germline V gene are WSHSY and SAAADI. V shed 8 bases, J shed 4 bases, and the junction held 5 bases outside the gene matches. The DNA for the CDR3 is TGCGCCAGCCAACAGGGGGCCGTCACTGAAGCTTTCTTT. Its protein product is CASQQGAVTEAFF.

This chain links TRBV4-1 with TRBJ2-7; D is unresolved. Trimming left V 0 bases short and J 2 bases short, with 8 bases between. Looked up from germline, CDR1 is MGHRA and CDR2 is YSYEKL. This CDR3 is 14 amino acids long. The CDR3 region is CASSQDRPPYEQYF. CDR3 nucleotide sequence: TGCGCCAGCAGCCAAGATCGGCCTCCCTACGAGCAGTACTTC.

The J gene is TRBJ1-2, the V gene TRBV18; the D is unclear. In germline, CDR1 is KGHSH, CDR2 LQKENI. The CDR3 has 15 amino acids. V was shortened by 3 bases and J by 5 bases, with 16 bases between the two germline ends. The DNA of the CDR3 is TGTGCCAGCTCACCCGACGGCCAGGCAACTTATGGCTACACCTTC. This sequence encodes CASSPDGQATYGYTF.

The DNA of the CDR3 is TGTGCCAGCAGCCATTCCGGGTTAAAAAACATTCAGTACTTC. As protein: CASSHSGLKNIQYF. The chain joins TRBV14 to TRBJ2-4; D is ambiguous. V lost 3 bases and J 4 bases, leaving 10 bases between the germline ends. The CDR3 runs 14 residues. Germline CDR1 is SGHDN and CDR2 is FVKESK.